A few counts support the clone carrying this TCR beta chain. The antigen is unknown. This sample was taken from a study of T cells in Graves' hyperthyroidism and ophthalmopathy. Notes on the study in general: Ophthalmopathy, which appeared later, was predicted by the model a median about 5.9 months before onset.

Researchers defined stable Graves' hyperthyroidism as no ophthalmopathy progression within 18 months. PBMCs were derived from about 10 ml fresh peripheral blood. TCR beta CDR3 sequences were amplified from RNA transcripts. An initial round of RT-PCR targeting the TCR CDR3 relied on the HTBI primer set. Each CDR3 protein gets one entry after TCRdb re-called the multiplex PCR reads with MiXCR. Here the sample spans about 690,000 distinct CDR3 sequences, roughly 17% being singletons. The specimen was blood. The source of this sequence is a man aged 50-60 years with Graves' hyperthyroidism.

The CDR3 spells CASSSISGSNAGELFF. DNA of the CDR3: TGTGCCAGCAGTTCAATTAGCGGGAGTAATGCCGGGGAGCTGTTTTTT. The chain links TRBV6-2 or TRBV6-3 to TRBJ2-2, with 9 nucleotides matching TRBD2. Unmatched junction bases numbered 9, after V lost 4 bases and J lost 6 bases. The CDR3 contains 16 residues. Germline V lookup: CDR1 MNHEY, CDR2 SVGEGT.